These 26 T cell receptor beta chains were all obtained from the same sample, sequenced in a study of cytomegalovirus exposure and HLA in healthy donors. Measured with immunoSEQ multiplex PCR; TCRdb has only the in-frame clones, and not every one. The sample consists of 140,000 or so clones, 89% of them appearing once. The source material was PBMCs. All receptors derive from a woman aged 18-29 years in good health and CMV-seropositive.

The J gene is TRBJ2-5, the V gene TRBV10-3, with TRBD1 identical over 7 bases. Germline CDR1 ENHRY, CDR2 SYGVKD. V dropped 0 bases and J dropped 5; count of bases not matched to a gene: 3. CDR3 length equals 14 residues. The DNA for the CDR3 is TGTGCCATCAGTGAGTCACAGGGGCTCGAGACCCAGTACTTC. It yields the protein CAISESQGLETQYF.

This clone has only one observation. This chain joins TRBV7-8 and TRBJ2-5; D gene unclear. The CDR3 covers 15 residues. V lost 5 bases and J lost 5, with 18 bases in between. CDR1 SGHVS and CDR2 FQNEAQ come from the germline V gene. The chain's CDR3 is CASSIRSHQAETQYF. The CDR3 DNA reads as TGTGCCAGCAGCATAAGGTCCCACCAAGCGGAGACCCAGTACTTC. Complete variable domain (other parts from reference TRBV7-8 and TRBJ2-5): GAGVSQSPRYKVAKRGQDVALRCDPISGHVSLFWYQQALGQGPEFLTYFQNEAQLDKSGLPSDRFFAERPEGSVSTLKIQRTQQEDSAVYLCASSIRSHQAETQYFGPGTRLLVL.

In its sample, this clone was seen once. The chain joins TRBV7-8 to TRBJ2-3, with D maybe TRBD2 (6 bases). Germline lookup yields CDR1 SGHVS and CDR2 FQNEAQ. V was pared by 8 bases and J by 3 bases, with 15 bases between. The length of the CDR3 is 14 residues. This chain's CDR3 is CASRRGKMTDTQYF. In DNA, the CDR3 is TGTGCCAGCCGGCGGGGTAAAATGACAGATACGCAGTATTTT.

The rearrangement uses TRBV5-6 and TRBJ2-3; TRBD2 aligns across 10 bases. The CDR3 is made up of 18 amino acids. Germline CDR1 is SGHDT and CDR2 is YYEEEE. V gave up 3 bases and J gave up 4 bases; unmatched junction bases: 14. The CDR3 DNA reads TGTGCCAGCAGCTCTTCAGCCAAAGCGGGGGGGCACGCAGATACGCAGTATTTT. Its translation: CASSSSAKAGGHADTQYF.

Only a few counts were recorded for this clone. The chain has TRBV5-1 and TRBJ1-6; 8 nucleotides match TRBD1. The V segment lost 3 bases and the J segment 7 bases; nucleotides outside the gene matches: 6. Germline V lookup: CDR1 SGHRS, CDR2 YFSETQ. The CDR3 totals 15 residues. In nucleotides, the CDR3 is TGCGCCAGCAGCTCGCTCCGGGACAGGAATTCACCCCTCCACTTT. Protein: CASSSLRDRNSPLHF.

As DNA, the CDR3 is TGTGCCAGCAGGGTTCTGGGGCCGGATACGCAGTATTTT. Protein: CASRVLGPDTQYF. The chain links TRBV28 to TRBJ2-3, with a weak D call TRBD1 (5 bases). This CDR3 has 13 amino acids. Trimming took off 6 bases at V and 6 bases at J, with 13 bases between the two ends. CDR1 is MDHEN and CDR2 is SYDVKM in the germline V gene.

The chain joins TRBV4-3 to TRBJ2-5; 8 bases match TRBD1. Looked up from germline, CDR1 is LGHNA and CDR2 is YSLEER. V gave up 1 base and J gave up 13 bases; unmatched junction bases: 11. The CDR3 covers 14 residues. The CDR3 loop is CASSQAQGTGDLYF. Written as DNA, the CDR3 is TGCGCCAGCAGCCAAGCCCAGGGGACAGGAGACCTGTACTTC.

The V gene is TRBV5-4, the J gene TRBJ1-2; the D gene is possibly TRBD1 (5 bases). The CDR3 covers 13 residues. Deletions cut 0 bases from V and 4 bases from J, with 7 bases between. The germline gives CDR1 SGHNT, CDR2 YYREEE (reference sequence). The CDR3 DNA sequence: TGTGCCAGCAGCTTGGAACAGGTCTATGGCTACACCTTC. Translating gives CASSLEQVYGYTF. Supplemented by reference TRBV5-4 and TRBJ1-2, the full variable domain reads ETGVTQSPTHLIKTRGQQVTLRCSSQSGHNTVSWYQQALGQGPQFIFQYYREEENGRGNFPPRFSGLQFPNYSSELNVNALELDDSALYLCASSLEQVYGYTFGSGTRLTVV.

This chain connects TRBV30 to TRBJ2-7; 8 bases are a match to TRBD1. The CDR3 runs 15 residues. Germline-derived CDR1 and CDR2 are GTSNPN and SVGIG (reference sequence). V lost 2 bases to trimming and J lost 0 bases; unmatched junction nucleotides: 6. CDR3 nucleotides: TGTGCCTGGAGTAGGGCAGGGACAGGCTCCTACGAGCAGTACTTC. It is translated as CAWSRAGTGSYEQYF.

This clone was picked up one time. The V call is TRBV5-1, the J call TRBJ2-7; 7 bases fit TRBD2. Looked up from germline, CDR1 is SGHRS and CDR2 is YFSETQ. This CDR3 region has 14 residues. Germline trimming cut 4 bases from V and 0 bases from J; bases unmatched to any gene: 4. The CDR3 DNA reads TGCGCCAGCAGCCTTGGGACTATCTCCTACGAGCAGTACTTC. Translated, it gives CASSLGTISYEQYF.

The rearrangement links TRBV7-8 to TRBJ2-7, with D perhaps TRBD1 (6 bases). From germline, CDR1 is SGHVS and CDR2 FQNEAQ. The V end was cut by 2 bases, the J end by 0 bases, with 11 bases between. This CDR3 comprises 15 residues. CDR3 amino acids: CASSLLQGPSYEQYF. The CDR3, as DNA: TGTGCCAGCAGCTTATTGCAGGGGCCCTCCTACGAGCAGTACTTC.

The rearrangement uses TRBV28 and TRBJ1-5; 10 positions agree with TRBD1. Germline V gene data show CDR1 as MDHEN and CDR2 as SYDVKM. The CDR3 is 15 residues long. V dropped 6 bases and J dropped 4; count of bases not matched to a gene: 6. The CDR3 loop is CASSYPGQGNQPQHF. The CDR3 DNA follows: TGTGCCAGCAGCTACCCGGGACAGGGGAATCAGCCCCAGCATTTT.

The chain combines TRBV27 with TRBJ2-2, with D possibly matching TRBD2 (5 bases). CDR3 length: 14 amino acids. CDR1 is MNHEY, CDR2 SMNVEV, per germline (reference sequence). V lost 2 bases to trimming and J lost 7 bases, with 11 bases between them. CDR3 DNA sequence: TGTGCCAGCAGTTTAGTCCCGGGAAGCGGGGAGCTGTTTTTT. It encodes CASSLVPGSGELFF.

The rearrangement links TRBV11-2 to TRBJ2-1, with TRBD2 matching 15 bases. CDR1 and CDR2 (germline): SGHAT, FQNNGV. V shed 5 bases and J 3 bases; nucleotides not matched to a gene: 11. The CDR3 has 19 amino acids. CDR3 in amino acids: CASSPRLGLAGGVYNEQFF. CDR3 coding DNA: TGTGCCAGCAGCCCCCGGCTCGGACTAGCGGGGGGGGTCTACAATGAGCAGTTCTTC.

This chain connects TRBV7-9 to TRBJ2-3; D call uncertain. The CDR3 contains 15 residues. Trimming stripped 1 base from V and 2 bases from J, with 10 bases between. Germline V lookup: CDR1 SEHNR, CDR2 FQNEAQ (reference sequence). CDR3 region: CASSLEELITDTQYF. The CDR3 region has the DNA TGTGCCAGCAGCTTAGAAGAGCTGATCACAGATACGCAGTATTTT.

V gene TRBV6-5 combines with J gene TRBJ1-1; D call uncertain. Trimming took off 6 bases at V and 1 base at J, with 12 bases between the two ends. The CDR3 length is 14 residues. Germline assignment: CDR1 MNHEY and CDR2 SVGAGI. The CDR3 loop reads CASSRATGNTEAFF. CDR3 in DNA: TGTGCCAGCAGCCGTGCGACGGGGAACACTGAAGCTTTCTTT.

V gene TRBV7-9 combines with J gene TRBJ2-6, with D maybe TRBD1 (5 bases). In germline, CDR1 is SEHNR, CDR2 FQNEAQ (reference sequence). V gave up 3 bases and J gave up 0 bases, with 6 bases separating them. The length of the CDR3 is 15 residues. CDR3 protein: CASSFQGSGANVLTF. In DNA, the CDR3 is TGTGCCAGCAGCTTCCAGGGCTCTGGGGCCAACGTCCTGACTTTC.

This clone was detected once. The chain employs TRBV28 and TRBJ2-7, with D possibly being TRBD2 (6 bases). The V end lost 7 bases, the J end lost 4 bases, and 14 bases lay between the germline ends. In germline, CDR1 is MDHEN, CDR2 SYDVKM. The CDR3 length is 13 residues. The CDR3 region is CASTPTGDYEQYF. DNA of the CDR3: TGTGCCAGCACCCCGACGGGGGATTACGAGCAGTACTTC.

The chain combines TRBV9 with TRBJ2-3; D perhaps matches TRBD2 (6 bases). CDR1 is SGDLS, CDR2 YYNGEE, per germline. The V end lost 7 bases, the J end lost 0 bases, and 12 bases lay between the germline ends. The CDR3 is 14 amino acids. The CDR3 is CASGAGSSTDTQYF. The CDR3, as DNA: TGTGCCAGCGGGGCCGGGAGTAGCACAGATACGCAGTATTTT. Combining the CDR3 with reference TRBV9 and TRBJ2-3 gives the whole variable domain DSGVTQTPKHLITATGQRVTLRCSPRSGDLSVYWYQQSLDQGLQFLIQYYNGEERAKGNILERFSAQQFPDLHSELNLSSLELGDSALYFCASGAGSSTDTQYFGPGTRLTVL.

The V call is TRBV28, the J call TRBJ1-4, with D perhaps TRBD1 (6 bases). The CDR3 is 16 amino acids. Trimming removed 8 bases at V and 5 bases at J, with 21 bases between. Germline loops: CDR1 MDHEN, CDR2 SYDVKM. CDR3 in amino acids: CASGFSRGRGNEKLFF. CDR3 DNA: TGTGCCAGCGGGTTCTCTAGGGGTAGGGGGAATGAAAAACTGTTTTTT.

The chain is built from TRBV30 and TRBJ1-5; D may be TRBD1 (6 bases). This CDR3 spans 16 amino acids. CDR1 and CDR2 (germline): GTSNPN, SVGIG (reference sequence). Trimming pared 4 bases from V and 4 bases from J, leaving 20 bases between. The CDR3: CAWKANQGQGNQPQHF. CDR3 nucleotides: TGTGCCTGGAAGGCCAACCAGGGGCAGGGGAATCAGCCCCAGCATTTT.

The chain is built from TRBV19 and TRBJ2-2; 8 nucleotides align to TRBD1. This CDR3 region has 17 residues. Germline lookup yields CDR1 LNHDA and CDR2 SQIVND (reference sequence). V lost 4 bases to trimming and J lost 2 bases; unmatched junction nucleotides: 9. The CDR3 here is CASSTPQGAPNTGELFF. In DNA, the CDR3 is TGTGCCAGTAGTACTCCCCAGGGGGCCCCTAACACCGGGGAGCTGTTTTTT.

The CDR3 DNA sequence: TGTGCCAGCAGTCAAGGGGGCGGGGAGCTGTTTTTT. The encoded protein is CASSQGGGELFF. The V call is TRBV7-9, the J call TRBJ2-2, with D maybe TRBD1 (6 bases). Trimming cost V 6 bases and J 7 bases, with 9 bases left between them. This CDR3 is 12 amino acids long. CDR1 SEHNR and CDR2 FQNEAQ come from the germline V gene (reference sequence).

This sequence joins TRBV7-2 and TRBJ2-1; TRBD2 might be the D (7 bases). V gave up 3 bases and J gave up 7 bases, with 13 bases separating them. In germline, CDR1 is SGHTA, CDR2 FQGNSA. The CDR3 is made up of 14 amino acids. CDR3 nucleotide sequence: TGTGCCAGCAGCTTGGGGGGGCCGAGGAATGAGCAGTTCTTC. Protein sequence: CASSLGGPRNEQFF.

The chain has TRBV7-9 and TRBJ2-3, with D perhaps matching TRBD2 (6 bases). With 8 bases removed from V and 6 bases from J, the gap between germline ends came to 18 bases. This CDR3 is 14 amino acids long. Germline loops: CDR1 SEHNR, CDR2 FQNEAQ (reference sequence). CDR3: CASGGTPDWDTQYF. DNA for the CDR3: TGTGCCAGCGGCGGGACCCCGGACTGGGATACGCAGTATTTT.

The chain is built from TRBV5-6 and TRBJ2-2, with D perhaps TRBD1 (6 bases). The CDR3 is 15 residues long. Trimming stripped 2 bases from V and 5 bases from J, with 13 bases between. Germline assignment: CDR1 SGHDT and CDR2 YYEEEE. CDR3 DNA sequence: TGTGCCAGCAGCTTACCCAGGGGTTTAACCGGGGAGCTGTTTTTT. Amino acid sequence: CASSLPRGLTGELFF.